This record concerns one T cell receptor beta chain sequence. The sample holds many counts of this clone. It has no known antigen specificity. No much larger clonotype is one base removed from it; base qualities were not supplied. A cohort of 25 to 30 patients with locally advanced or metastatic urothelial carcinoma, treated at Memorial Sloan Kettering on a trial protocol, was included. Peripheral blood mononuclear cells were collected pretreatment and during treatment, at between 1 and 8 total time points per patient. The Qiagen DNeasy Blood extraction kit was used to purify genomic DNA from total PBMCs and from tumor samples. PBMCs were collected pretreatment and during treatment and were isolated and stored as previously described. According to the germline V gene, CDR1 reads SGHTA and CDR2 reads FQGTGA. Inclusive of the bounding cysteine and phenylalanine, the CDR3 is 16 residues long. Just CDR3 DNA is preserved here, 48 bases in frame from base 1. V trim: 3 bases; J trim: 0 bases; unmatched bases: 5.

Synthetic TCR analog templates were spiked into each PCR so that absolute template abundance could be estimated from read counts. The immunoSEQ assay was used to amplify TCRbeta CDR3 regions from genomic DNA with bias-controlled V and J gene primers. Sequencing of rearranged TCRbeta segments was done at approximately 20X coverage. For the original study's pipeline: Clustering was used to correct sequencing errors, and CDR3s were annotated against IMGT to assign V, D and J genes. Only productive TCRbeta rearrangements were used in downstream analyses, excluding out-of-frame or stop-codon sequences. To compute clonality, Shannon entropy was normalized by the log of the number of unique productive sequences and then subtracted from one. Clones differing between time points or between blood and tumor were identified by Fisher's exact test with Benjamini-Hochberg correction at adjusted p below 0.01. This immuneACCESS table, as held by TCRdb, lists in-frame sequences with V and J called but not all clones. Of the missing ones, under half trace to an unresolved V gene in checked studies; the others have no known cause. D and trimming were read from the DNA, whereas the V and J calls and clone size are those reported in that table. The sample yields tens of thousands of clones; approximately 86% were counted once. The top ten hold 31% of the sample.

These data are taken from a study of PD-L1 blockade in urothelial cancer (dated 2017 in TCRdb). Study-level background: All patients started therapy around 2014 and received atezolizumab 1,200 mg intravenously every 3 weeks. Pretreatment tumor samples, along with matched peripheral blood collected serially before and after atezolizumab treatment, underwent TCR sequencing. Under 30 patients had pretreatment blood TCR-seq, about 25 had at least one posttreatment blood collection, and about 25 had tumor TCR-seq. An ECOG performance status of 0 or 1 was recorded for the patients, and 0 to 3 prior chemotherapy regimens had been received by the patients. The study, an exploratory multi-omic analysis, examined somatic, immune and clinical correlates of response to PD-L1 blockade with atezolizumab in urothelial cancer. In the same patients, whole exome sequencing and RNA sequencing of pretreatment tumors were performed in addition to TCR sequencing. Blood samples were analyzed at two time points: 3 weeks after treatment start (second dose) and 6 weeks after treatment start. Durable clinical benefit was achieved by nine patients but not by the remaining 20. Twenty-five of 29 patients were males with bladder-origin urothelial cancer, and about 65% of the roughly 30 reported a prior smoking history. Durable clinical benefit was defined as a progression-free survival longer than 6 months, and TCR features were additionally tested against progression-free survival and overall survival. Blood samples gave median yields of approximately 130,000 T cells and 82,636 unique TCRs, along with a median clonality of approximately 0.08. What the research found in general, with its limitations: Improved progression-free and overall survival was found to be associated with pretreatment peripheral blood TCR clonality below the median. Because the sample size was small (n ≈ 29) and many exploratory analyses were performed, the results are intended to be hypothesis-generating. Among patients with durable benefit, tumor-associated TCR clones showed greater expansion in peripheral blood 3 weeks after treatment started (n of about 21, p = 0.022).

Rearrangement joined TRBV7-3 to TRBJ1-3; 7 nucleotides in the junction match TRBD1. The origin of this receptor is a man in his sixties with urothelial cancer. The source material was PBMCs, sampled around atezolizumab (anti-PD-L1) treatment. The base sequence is TGTGCCAGCAGCTTGACCCCAGGGGGCTCTGGAAACACCATATATTTT. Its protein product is CASSLTPGGSGNTIYF.